This TCR beta chain was captured in a study of blood T cell repertoires in COVID-19 (TCRdb year 2020). Regarding the research as a whole: The collaborator samples originated in the United States, Italy and Spain and spanned the acute and convalescent phases of COVID-19. The prospective study material was composed of cDNA or gDNA derived from T cells, B-cell-depleted T cells, or PBMCs. Subjects who had been exposed to COVID-19, were actively infected with it, or had recovered from it provided the deeply sampled blood TCRbeta repertoires that made up the dataset. The repertoires were made available in a free public database intended to serve as a resource for research on the immune response to SARS-CoV-2. Samples came from the ongoing ImmuneRACE study (first 160 participants) plus 1,254 subjects from 6 global collaborators. A de-identified subject ID, COVID-19 status, age in years and sex were almost always included in the sample metadata. Where available, HLA class I and class II types were obtained from metadata supplied by the sample provider rather than from assay-based typing. What the authors observed across the whole study: Clinical and demographic metadata were provided uncurated, with the amount varying by source and participant.

The immunoSEQ Assay, a bias-controlled multiplex PCR, was used to amplify TCRbeta CDR3 regions from genomic DNA. The study's own analysis went as follows. Within the assay, amplification of reference gene primers was used to estimate how many nucleated cells each sample contained. To quantify the absolute abundance of each unique TCRbeta CDR3 rearrangement, sequence reads were collapsed and filtered. For each sample, productive Simpson clonality was calculated as the square root of Simpson's diversity index across productive rearrangements. TCRdb took this table from immuneACCESS and kept in-frame rearrangements with V and J called. Such tables lack part of the clones; where checked against another copy, unresolved V genes explain under half of the gap, and the rest is unexplained. V, J and clone size are those of that table, while D and trimming were read from the DNA. In all, the sample holds roughly 200,000 clones, and 75% to 95% of those were seen once. The top ten hold around 0.5% of the sample.

To note about this clone: Its antigen remains unidentified. No much larger clone exists at a distance of one base, and base qualities are not known.

The CDR3, from cysteine to phenylalanine, totals 15 residues. Left in the record is the CDR3 DNA by itself, 45 bases read in frame from the first base. CDR1 and CDR2, per the germline V gene, are SGHTA and FQGNSA. The junction shows trimming of 5 bases on V and 2 bases on J, plus 13 bases between the germline ends. Whole blood was collected in K2EDTA tubes by collaborating institutions according to the institutions' own protocols. For TCRbeta analysis, collaborators shipped samples as frozen whole blood, isolated PBMCs, or DNA extracted from either of those sample types. Input material: peripheral blood. The receptor chain draws on TRBV7-2 and TRBJ1-5, and TRBD1 may be the D gene, going by 5 matching bases. The origin of this receptor is a man aged 50 or older with acute or convalescent COVID-19. The DNA sequence reads TGTGCCAGCAGCGCGATCACAGGTGGCAATCAGCCCCAGCATTTT. Its translation reads: CASSAITGGNQPQHF. Reference TRBV7-2 and TRBJ1-5 proteins supply the regions before and after the CDR3; the full variable domain is: GAGVSQSPSNKVTEKGKDVELRCDPISGHTALYWYRQSLGQGLEFLIYFQGNSAPDKSGLPSDRFSAERTGGSVSTLTIQRTQQEDSAVYLCASSAITGGNQPQHFGDGTRLSIL.